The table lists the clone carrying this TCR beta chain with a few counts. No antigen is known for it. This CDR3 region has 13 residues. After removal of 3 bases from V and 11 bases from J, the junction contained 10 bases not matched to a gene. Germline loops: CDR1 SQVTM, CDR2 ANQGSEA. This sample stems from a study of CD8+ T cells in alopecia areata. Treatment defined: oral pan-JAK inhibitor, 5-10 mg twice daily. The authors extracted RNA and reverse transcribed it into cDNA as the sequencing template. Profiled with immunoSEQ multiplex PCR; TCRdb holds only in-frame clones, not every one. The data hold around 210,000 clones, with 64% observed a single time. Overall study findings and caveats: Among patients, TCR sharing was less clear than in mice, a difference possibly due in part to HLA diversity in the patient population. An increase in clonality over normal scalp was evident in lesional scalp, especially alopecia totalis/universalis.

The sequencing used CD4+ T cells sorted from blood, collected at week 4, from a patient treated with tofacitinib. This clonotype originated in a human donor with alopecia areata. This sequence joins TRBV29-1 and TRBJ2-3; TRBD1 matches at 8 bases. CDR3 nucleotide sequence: TGCAGCGTTGAGGGGGCAGGGGGCAGTCGGCAGTATTTT. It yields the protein CSVEGAGGSRQYF.